These 23 T cell receptor beta chains came from one sample sequenced in a study of response to subunit inactivated influenza vaccine. TCRdb used MiXCR to reprocess the RT-PCR reads, holding one entry per CDR3 protein. The sample lists some 500,000 distinct CDR3 sequences, about 25% occurring once. This material consisted of CD4+ T cells sorted from PBMCs, taken roughly 5 days after vaccination. Source of these receptors: a man between 45 and 60 years old who received an inactivated influenza vaccine.

The chain has TRBV20-1 and TRBJ2-5, with 7 bases that match TRBD1. The CDR3 runs 15 residues. V lost 2 bases and J lost 4; bases outside the gene matches: 10. Germline CDR1 reads DFQATT; CDR2 reads SNEGSKA (reference sequence). The CDR3 protein is CSARPRQGWRETQYF. The CDR3 DNA reads as TGCAGTGCTAGACCTCGACAGGGATGGAGAGAGACCCAGTACTTC.

This clonotype has a handful of counts. The chain carries TRBV29-1 and TRBJ1-1; 7 bases map to TRBD1. The J segment lost 4 bases and the V segment lost 7 bases, leaving 12 bases of the junction unmatched. Germline values: CDR1 SQVTM, CDR2 ANQGSEA. CDR3 length: 14 amino acids. The CDR3 loop is CSARPPGGGTEAFF. CDR3 coding DNA: TGCAGCGCCCGGCCCCCAGGGGGTGGCACTGAAGCTTTCTTT.

This clonotype appeared a few times. The chain combines TRBV25-1 with TRBJ2-6; D is ambiguous. This CDR3 has 15 amino acids. CDR1 is MGHDK, CDR2 SYGVNS, per germline. Trimming shortened V by 1 base and J by 1 base, and 5 bases separated the two germline ends. The CDR3 is CASSESESGANVLTF. In nucleotides, the CDR3 is TGTGCCAGCAGTGAATCGGAGTCTGGGGCCAACGTCCTGACTTTC.

This clonotype was picked up a small number of times. The V gene is TRBV5-1, the J gene TRBJ2-3, with 10 positions matching TRBD1. V lost 2 bases and J lost 3; bases outside the gene matches: 6. From germline, CDR1 is SGHRS and CDR2 YFSETQ. The CDR3 totals 16 residues. CDR3 protein: CASSLDRGLGTDTQYF. CDR3 DNA: TGCGCCAGCAGCTTAGACAGGGGGCTCGGTACAGATACGCAGTATTTT.

The chain couples TRBV12-3 or TRBV12-4 to TRBJ1-5, with a weak D call TRBD1 (5 bases). CDR3 length: 15 residues. V was pared by 5 bases and J by 4 bases, with 15 bases between. The CDR3: CASSPRGGLNQPQHF. CDR3 DNA: TGTGCCAGCAGTCCCCGGGGGGGACTGAATCAGCCCCAGCATTTT.

Many counts were recorded for this clonotype. The genes are TRBV28 and TRBJ2-5; 9 bases map to TRBD1. The V and J ends lost 5 bases and 5 bases, in that order; junction bases with no gene match: 6. CDR3 size: 14 residues. Germline CDR1 is MDHEN and CDR2 is SYDVKM. The CDR3: CASSLDRGFETQYF. As DNA, the CDR3 is TGTGCCAGCAGTCTGGACAGGGGCTTCGAGACCCAGTACTTC.

The chain combines TRBV5-1 with TRBJ2-1, with TRBD1 identical over 9 bases. Germline V gene data show CDR1 as SGHRS and CDR2 as YFSETQ. This CDR3 contains 15 residues. The trim removed 3 bases at V and 10 bases at J, leaving 11 bases unmatched. The CDR3 spells CASSWETGGPSEQFF. CDR3 nucleotides: TGCGCCAGCAGCTGGGAAACAGGGGGCCCATCGGAGCAGTTCTTC.

J is TRBJ2-2 and V is TRBV5-6; D uncertain. Germline CDR1 and CDR2: SGHDT and YYEEEE. CDR3 length equals 12 residues. Trimming removed 0 bases at V and 13 bases at J, with 10 bases between. The CDR3 spells CASSLDRVRLFF. CDR3 in DNA: TGTGCCAGCAGCTTGGATAGGGTTCGGCTGTTTTTT.

The chain employs TRBV3-1 and TRBJ1-2; no clear D gene. Germline values: CDR1 LGHDT, CDR2 YNNKEL (reference sequence). Trimming took off 0 bases at V and 8 bases at J, with 13 bases between the two ends. The length of the CDR3 is 14 residues. CDR3 sequence: CASSQDMSTGGYTF. The CDR3 nucleotides read TGTGCCAGCAGCCAAGATATGTCTACCGGGGGCTACACCTTC. The variable domain in full, with the rest retrieved from reference TRBV3-1 and TRBJ1-2, is DTAVSQTPKYLVTQMGNDKSIKCEQNLGHDTMYWYKQDSKKFLKIMFSYNNKELIINETVPNRFSPKSPDKAHLNLHINSLELGDSAVYFCASSQDMSTGGYTFGSGTRLTVV.

This clonotype came up a few times. CDR3 residues: CASSSVGDEQFF. The CDR3 region has the DNA TGTGCCAGCAGCTCTGTAGGGGATGAGCAGTTCTTC. This sequence joins TRBV7-9 and TRBJ2-1; a possible D gene is TRBD1 (5 bases). V lost 4 bases and J lost 8, with 9 bases in between. The CDR3 spans 12 residues. The germline V gene has CDR1 SEHNR and CDR2 FQNEAQ (reference sequence).

Of note for this clonotype: Compared with germline, one end of the junction differs, possibly owing to a read error. The chain joins TRBV20-1 to TRBJ2-2, with a possible D match to TRBD2 (5 bases). CDR3 length: 17 amino acids. CDR1 is DFQATT and CDR2 is SNEGSKA in the germline V gene (reference sequence). The CDR3 reads CCARDVSEQSNTGELFF. The CDR3 DNA is TGCTGTGCTAGAGATGTTAGCGAGCAGTCGAACACCGGGGAGCTGTTTTTT.

V gene TRBV4-2 combines with J gene TRBJ2-3, with D maybe TRBD1 (5 bases). This CDR3 has 15 residues. Trimming took 0 bases from V and 2 from J, leaving 9 bases between them. Germline CDR1 reads LGHNA; CDR2 reads YNFKEQ. The CDR3 protein is CASSQDPQVTDTQYF. The CDR3 DNA sequence: TGTGCCAGCAGCCAAGATCCACAGGTCACAGATACGCAGTATTTT.

The chain combines TRBV10-3 with TRBJ2-5, with D perhaps being TRBD1 or TRBD2 (5 bases each). Germline V gives CDR1 ENHRY, CDR2 SYGVKD. V gave up 6 bases and J gave up 1 base, with 9 bases separating them. The CDR3 extends over 13 amino acids. The CDR3, as DNA: TGTGCCATCAGAGAGGGGTCCCAAGAGACCCAGTACTTC. This sequence encodes CAIREGSQETQYF.

This clonotype showed up many times. The rearrangement joins TRBV5-1 to TRBJ2-1, with D tentatively TRBD2 (6 bases). CDR1 is SGHRS and CDR2 is YFSETQ in the germline V gene. V was clipped by 0 bases and J by 4 bases, with 11 bases between them. The CDR3 has 15 residues. The CDR3 sequence is CASSLAGRDYNEQFF. Here the CDR3 DNA reads TGCGCCAGCAGCTTGGCGGGGCGGGATTACAATGAGCAGTTCTTC.

This sequence joins TRBV20-1 and TRBJ2-7; 7 positions agree with TRBD1. The CDR3 is 12 residues long. CDR1 is DFQATT and CDR2 is SNEGSKA in the germline V gene (reference sequence). In DNA, the CDR3 is TGCAGGCCCGGACAGGACTCCTACGAGCAGTACTTC. This codes for CRPGQDSYEQYF.

V usage is TRBV5-1 and J usage is TRBJ1-2; D is unclear. Trimming took 0 bases from V and 6 from J, leaving 18 bases between them. This CDR3 comprises 16 residues. CDR1 SGHRS and CDR2 YFSETQ come from the germline V gene. As DNA, the CDR3 is TGCGCCAGCAGCTTGGAGACCGTCCTCGGAAGGCATGGCTACACCTTC. Translating gives CASSLETVLGRHGYTF. The full variable domain, in which reference TRBV5-1 and TRBJ1-2 provide the parts outside the CDR3, is KAGVTQTPRYLIKTRGQQVTLSCSPISGHRSVSWYQQTPGQGLQFLFEYFSETQRNKGNFPGRFSGRQFSNSRSEMNVSTLELGDSALYLCASSLETVLGRHGYTFGSGTRLTVV.

In DNA form, the CDR3 reads TGTGCCAGCAGCCTGTGGGACGACTCTTACGAGCAGTACTTC. This encodes CASSLWDDSYEQYF. The chain employs TRBV12-3 or TRBV12-4 and TRBJ2-7; D possibly matches TRBD1 or TRBD2 (5 bases each). This CDR3 region has 14 residues. The V end lost 6 bases, the J end lost 4 bases, and 16 bases lay between the germline ends.

The gene calls are TRBV7-2 and TRBJ2-1, with a weak D call TRBD1 (5 bases). This CDR3 comprises 13 residues. In germline, CDR1 is SGHTA, CDR2 FQGNSA. The CDR3 here is CAHSLAGYNEQFF. CDR3 coding DNA: TGTGCTCACAGCTTAGCAGGGTACAATGAGCAGTTCTTC.

This chain joins TRBV2 and TRBJ1-5, with D possibly matching TRBD1 (5 bases). The CDR3 contains 15 residues. V gave up 3 bases and J gave up 2 bases, with 11 bases separating them. CDR1 and CDR2 (germline): SNHLY, FYNNEI. This CDR3 is CASSDRVGGNQPQHF. CDR3 DNA: TGTGCCAGCAGTGACAGGGTTGGCGGCAATCAGCCCCAGCATTTT.

The chain couples TRBV14 to TRBJ2-2; D gene ambiguous. V lost 0 bases to trimming and J lost 6 bases, with 5 bases between them. The CDR3 runs to 13 residues. Germline CDR1 reads SGHDN; CDR2 reads FVKESK. The CDR3 region has the DNA TGTGCCAGCAGCCAAGATTATCCCGGGGAGCTGTTTTTT. It specifies CASSQDYPGELFF.

The chain recombines TRBV28 with TRBJ2-5; 8 positions agree with TRBD2. CDR3 length equals 16 residues. CDR1 is MDHEN and CDR2 is SYDVKM in the germline V gene. The V gene end was trimmed by 6 bases and the J gene end by 5 bases; junction bases not matched to a gene: 14. The CDR3 is CASSPGLATTDETQYF. CDR3 bases: TGTGCCAGCAGCCCCGGACTAGCCACGACTGATGAGACCCAGTACTTC. The complete variable domain, with remaining parts taken from reference TRBV28 and TRBJ2-5, reads DVKVTQSSRYLVKRTGEKVFLECVQDMDHENMFWYRQDPGLGLRLIYFSYDVKMKEKGDIPEGYSVSREKKERFSLILESASTNQTSMYLCASSPGLATTDETQYFGPGTRLLVL.

The rearrangement links TRBV20-1 to TRBJ1-2, with 7 bases identical to TRBD1. The germline V gene encodes CDR1 DFQATT and CDR2 SNEGSKA (reference sequence). The CDR3 runs to 14 residues. V lost 3 bases and J lost 3; bases outside the gene matches: 7. The chain's CDR3 is CSARLNRGDYGYTF. CDR3 nucleotides: TGCAGTGCTAGGTTAAACAGGGGAGACTATGGCTACACCTTC.

The chain links TRBV10-3 to TRBJ2-7; the D gene is possibly TRBD2 (6 bases). V lost 4 bases and J lost 5, with 12 bases in between. CDR3 size: 13 residues. Germline values: CDR1 ENHRY, CDR2 SYGVKD. CDR3 nucleotides: TGTGCCATCAGTGGACCAGCGGGTGACGAGCAGTACTTC. This sequence encodes CAISGPAGDEQYF.